Given below is one T cell receptor beta chain in context. Reverse transcription of about 0.5 to 1 ug RNA was performed with random hexamers. Multiplex PCR with immunoSEQ amplified the TCR beta CDR3 across 54 Vbeta and 13 Jbeta. TCRdb re-derived calls from the immunoSEQ multiplex PCR reads in MiXCR, one entry per CDR3 protein. The table lists about 200,000 distinct CDR3 sequences, 90% to 95% of them singletons. Germline CDR1 MGHDK, CDR2 SYGVNS. CDR3 size: 17 residues. Between the trimmed V and J ends, which lost 1 base and 0 bases, there was a span of 12 bases. The multiple sclerosis controls, all treatment-naive patients, had relapsing-remitting disease that was stable or active. TEMRA cells were enriched by FACS, while CD8+ and CD4+ T cells were obtained through a negative isolation that was performed magnetically. The data derive from a study of CD8 T cells in Susac syndrome.

The chain uses TRBV25-1 and TRBJ2-2, with D uncertain. What was sequenced was CD4+ T cells from PBMCs. This receptor was identified in a human donor with multiple sclerosis. The CDR3, as DNA: TGTGCCAGCAGTGAATTGCGACACTCCGCGAACACCGGGGAGCTGTTTTTT. Translated: CASSELRHSANTGELFF.